This T cell receptor (beta chain) was sequenced in a study of a mutant IDH1 vaccine in newly diagnosed glioma. Across the whole study: Vaccine dosing followed radiotherapy by 4-6 weeks, or accompanied temozolomide cycles. Former treatment meant radiotherapy, temozolomide, or both; the majority had gotten both. The timing of visit V12 was week 35, and that of visit V13 was week 47. Study results and limitations: Pseudoprogression seemingly bore no relation to changes in top peripheral T cell clonotypes.

A word on this clone: The antigen remains unidentified.

Time point: week 47, end of study. Every vaccination contained 300 ug of the mutant IDH1 20-mer peptide and was paired with topical imiquimod. Germline V gene lookup returns CDR1 KGHSH and CDR2 LQKENI. This CDR3 has 13 amino acids. V was pared by 8 bases and J by 5 bases, with 13 bases between. Libraries were prepared by immunoSEQ multiplex PCR; TCRdb keeps only in-frame clonotypes and omits some of them. The repertoire includes about 50,000 clones, around three quarters of them detected once, and about 5% sits in the top ten. The material was PBMCs, obtained from a glioma patient whose treatment included an IDH1 peptide vaccine. This chain uses TRBV18 with TRBJ2-1; D might be TRBD2 (6 bases). This receptor was identified in a man aged 45-65 years with glioma. The CDR3 spells CASRERTNNEQFF. The CDR3 region has the DNA TGTGCCAGCCGGGAGCGGACCAACAATGAGCAGTTCTTC.